This T cell receptor beta chain was observed in a study of T-cell reconstitution after alpha-beta-depleted transplantation in children. This CDR3 is 14 amino acids long. Per germline, CDR1 SQVTM and CDR2 ANQGSEA. The trim removed 4 bases at V and 1 base at J, leaving 7 bases unmatched. It was with unique molecular identifiers that the TCRbeta library was prepared. TCRdb processed the PCR reads anew with MiXCR; each CDR3 protein has one entry. The sample has hundreds of thousands of distinct CDR3 sequences, about an eighth seen once; the top ten hold 0.79%. General study results and limits: Expanded graft clones, several hundred of them, were reportedly the source of alpha-beta T cells about two months after transplant. Several patients had high TCRbeta diversity at day 60; it came from surviving recipient T cells and thymic progenitors. Counts and diversity of T cells one year after transplant came mostly from newly produced T cells.

The table lists this clonotype with many counts. Its antigen remains unknown. The specimen comprised PBMCs, sampled before TCRalphabeta/CD19-depleted stem cell transplant. This sequence joins TRBV29-1 and TRBJ2-7, with 7 bases lining up with TRBD2. The source is a girl aged 2-10 years with congenital amegakaryocytic thrombocytopenia, due to receive a stem cell transplant. The CDR3 nucleotides read TGCAGCGTTGGATTCACGGGGGGTTCCTACGAGCAGTACTTC. This sequence encodes CSVGFTGGSYEQYF.